This T cell receptor beta chain is drawn from a study of T cell responses to AZD1222 COVID-19 vaccine. Data came from immunoSEQ multiplex PCR; TCRdb stores just in-frame clones and leaves some out. The sample shows approximately 150,000 clones, 94% of them seen only once. CDR1 and CDR2 (germline): LNHDA, SQIVND (reference sequence). There are 13 residues in the CDR3. The junction had 4 bases not matched to a gene; V was cut back by 9 bases and J by 1 base. Study-wide findings and caveats: Donors were mostly white British, more females; clonal diversity possibly underestimated.

Of note for this clone: Its specificity is unknown.

This TCR was sampled from an adult in good health. The source material was peripheral blood, sampled on day 0 of AZD1222 vaccination. V is TRBV19 and J is TRBJ1-1, with 8 bases fitting TRBD1. The CDR3 sequence: CASRGQGNTEAFF. The CDR3 DNA is TGTGCCAGCAGAGGACAGGGGAACACTGAAGCTTTCTTT.